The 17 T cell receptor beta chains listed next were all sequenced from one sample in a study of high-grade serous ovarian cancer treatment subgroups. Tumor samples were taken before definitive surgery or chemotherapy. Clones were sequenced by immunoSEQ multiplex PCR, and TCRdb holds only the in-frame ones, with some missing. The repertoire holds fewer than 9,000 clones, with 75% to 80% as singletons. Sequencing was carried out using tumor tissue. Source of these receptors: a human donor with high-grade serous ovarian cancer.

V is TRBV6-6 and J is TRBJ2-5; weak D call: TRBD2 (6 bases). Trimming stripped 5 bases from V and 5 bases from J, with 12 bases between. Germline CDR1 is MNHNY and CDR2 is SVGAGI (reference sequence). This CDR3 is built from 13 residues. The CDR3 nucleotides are TGTGCCAGCAGTAGACTAGAACTTGAGACCCAGTACTTC. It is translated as CASSRLELETQYF.

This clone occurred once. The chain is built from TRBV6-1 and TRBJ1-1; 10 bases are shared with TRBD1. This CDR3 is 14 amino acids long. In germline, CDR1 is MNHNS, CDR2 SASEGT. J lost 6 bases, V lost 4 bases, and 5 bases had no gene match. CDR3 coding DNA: TGTGCCAGCAGTGGGGGGACAGGGGATTCTGAAGCTTTCTTT. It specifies CASSGGTGDSEAFF.

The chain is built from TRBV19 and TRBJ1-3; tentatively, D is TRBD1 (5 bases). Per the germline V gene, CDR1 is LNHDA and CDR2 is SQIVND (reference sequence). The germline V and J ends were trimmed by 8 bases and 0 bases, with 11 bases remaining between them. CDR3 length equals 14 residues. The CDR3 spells CASWDGFSGNTIYF. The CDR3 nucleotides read TGTGCCAGTTGGGACGGGTTCTCTGGAAACACCATATATTTT.

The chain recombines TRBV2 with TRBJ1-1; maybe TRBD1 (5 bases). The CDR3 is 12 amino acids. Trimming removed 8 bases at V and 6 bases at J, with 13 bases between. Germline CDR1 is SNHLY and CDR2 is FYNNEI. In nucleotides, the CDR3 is TGTGCCAGCTCCTCTCAGGGCGCTGAAGCTTTCTTT. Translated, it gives CASSSQGAEAFF.

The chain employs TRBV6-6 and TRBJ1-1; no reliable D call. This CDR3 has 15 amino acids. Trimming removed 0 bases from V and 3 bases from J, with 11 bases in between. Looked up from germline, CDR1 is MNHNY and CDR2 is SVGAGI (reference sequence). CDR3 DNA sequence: TGTGCCAGCAGTTACTCAGGGCTTTTGGACACTGAAGCTTTCTTT. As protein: CASSYSGLLDTEAFF.

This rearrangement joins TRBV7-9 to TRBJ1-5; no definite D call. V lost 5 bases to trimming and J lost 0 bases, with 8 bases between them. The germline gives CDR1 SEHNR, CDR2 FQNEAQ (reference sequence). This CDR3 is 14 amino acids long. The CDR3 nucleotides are TGTGCCAGCAGCCCCGGGATTAGCAATCAGCCCCAGCATTTT. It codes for CASSPGISNQPQHF.

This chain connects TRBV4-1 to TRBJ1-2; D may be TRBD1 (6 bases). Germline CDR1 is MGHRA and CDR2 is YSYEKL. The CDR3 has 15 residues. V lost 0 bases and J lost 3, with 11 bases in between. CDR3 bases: TGCGCCAGCAGCCAAGATACCAGGGGACACTATGGCTACACCTTC. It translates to CASSQDTRGHYGYTF.

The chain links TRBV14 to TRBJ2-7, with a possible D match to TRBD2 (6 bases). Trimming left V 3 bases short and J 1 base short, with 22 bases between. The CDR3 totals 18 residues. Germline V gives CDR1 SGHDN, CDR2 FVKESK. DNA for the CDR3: TGTGCCAGCAGCCAGCTGGGGTCATATTGGGAGGATTCCTACGAGCAGTACTTC. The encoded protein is CASSQLGSYWEDSYEQYF.

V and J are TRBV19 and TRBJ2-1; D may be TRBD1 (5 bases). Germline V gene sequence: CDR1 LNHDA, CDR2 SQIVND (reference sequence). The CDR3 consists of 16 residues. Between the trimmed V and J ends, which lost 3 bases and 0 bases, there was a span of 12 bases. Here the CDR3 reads CASSISTAYSYNEQFF. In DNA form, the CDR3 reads TGTGCCAGTAGTATTTCGACAGCTTACTCCTACAATGAGCAGTTCTTC. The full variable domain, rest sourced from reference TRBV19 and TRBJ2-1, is DGGITQSPKYLFRKEGQNVTLSCEQNLNHDAMYWYRQDPGQGLRLIYYSQIVNDFQKGDIAEGYSVSREKKESFPLTVTSAQKNPTAFYLCASSISTAYSYNEQFFGPGTRLTVL.

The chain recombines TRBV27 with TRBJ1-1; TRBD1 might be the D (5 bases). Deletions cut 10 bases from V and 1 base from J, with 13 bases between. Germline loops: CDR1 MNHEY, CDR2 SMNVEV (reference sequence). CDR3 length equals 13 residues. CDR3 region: CATNMGGNTEAFF. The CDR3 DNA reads TGTGCCACCAACATGGGGGGGAACACTGAAGCTTTCTTT.

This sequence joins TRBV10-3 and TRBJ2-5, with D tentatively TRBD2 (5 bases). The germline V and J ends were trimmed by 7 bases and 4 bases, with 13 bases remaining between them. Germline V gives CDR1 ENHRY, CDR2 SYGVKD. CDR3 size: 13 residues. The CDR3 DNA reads TGTGCCATCAAAGAGGGTGAGGGAGAGACCCAGTACTTC. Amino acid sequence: CAIKEGEGETQYF.

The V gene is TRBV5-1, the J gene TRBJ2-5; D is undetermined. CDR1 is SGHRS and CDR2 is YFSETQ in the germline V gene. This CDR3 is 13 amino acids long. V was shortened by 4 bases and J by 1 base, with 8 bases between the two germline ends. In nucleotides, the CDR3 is TGCGCCAGCAGCCCACGACTCCAAGAGACCCAGTACTTC. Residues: CASSPRLQETQYF.

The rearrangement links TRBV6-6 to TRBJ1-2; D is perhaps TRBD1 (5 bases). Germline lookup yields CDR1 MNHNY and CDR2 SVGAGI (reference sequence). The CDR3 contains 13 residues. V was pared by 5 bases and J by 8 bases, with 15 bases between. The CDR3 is CASSPGHPAGYTF. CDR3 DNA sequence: TGTGCCAGCAGTCCCGGACACCCCGCGGGCTACACCTTC.

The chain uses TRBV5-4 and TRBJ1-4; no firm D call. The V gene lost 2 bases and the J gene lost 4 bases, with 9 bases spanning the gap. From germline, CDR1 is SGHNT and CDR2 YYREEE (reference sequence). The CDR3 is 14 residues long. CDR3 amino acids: CASSFPGNNEKLFF. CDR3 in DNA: TGTGCCAGCAGCTTCCCAGGCAATAATGAAAAACTGTTTTTT.

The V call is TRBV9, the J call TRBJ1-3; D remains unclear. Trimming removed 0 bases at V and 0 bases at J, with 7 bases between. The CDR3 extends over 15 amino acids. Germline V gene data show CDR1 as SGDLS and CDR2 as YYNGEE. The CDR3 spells CASSVDGASGNTIYF. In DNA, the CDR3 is TGTGCCAGCAGCGTAGACGGAGCCTCTGGAAACACCATATATTTT.

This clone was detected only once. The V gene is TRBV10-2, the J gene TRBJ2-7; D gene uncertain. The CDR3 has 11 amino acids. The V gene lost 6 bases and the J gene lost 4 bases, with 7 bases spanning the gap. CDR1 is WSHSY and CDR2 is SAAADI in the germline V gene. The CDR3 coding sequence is TGCGCCAGCAGCCCCAATTACGAGCAGTACTTC. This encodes CASSPNYEQYF.

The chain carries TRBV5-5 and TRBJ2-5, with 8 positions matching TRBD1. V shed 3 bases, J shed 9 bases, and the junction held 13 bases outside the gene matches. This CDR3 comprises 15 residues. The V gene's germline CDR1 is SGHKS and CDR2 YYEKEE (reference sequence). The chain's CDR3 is CASSSGTGGVWAQYF. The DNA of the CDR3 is TGTGCCAGCAGCTCCGGGACAGGCGGGGTCTGGGCCCAGTACTTC.